These 21 T cell receptor beta chains share one sample of origin, sequenced in a study of PD-L1 blockade in urothelial cancer (dated by TCRdb to between 2016 and 2019). The library relied on the immunoSEQ multiplex PCR assay. Here the immuneACCESS table is served through TCRdb, limited to in-frame sequences with V and J called. Missing clones are a known gap in these copies; in checked studies unresolved V genes cover under half, and the rest lacks a known reason. This sample holds about 82,000 clones; 90% were observed only once. The ten largest clonotypes hold 9.4% of the sample. The sample consisted of PBMCs, taken around atezolizumab (anti-PD-L1) treatment. The receptors were gathered from a man between 60 and 75 years old with urothelial cancer.

V and J are TRBV28 and TRBJ2-7, with 7 bases fitting TRBD2. V lost 3 bases to trimming and J lost 3 bases; unmatched junction nucleotides: 8. Germline V gene data show CDR1 as MDHEN and CDR2 as SYDVKM. This CDR3 region has 15 residues. The CDR3 region has the DNA TGTGCCAGCAGTTTCGGCGGGGGAAACAACTACGAGCAGTACTTC. As protein: CASSFGGGNNYEQYF.

V and J are TRBV14 and TRBJ2-7; no firm D call. Germline V gene data show CDR1 as SGHDN and CDR2 as FVKESK. This CDR3 spans 15 amino acids. Trimming cost V 1 base and J 3 bases, with 13 bases left between them. CDR3 in amino acids: CASSQVGYRSYEQYF. In nucleotides, the CDR3 is TGTGCCAGCAGCCAAGTTGGGTATCGGAGCTACGAGCAGTACTTC.

This clone was detected once. This sequence joins TRBV5-1 and TRBJ2-2; TRBD2 aligns across 10 bases. This CDR3 region has 15 residues. Trimming took 3 bases from V and 6 from J; bases not matched to a gene: 5. CDR1 and CDR2 from the germline V gene are SGHRS and YFSETQ. The CDR3 reads CASSSLAGNPGELFF. The CDR3 nucleotides are TGCGCCAGCAGCTCACTAGCGGGAAATCCCGGGGAGCTGTTTTTT.

The genes are TRBV7-2 and TRBJ2-2, with D possibly matching TRBD2 (5 bases). Germline V gene lookup returns CDR1 SGHTA and CDR2 FQGNSA. The CDR3 loop spans 15 amino acids. Deletions cut 4 bases from V and 8 bases from J, with 17 bases between. CDR3 sequence: CASSSSRGSEGELFF. CDR3 bases: TGTGCCAGCAGCTCCTCTCGCGGGTCCGAGGGGGAGCTGTTTTTT.

V usage is TRBV23-1 and J usage is TRBJ1-1; 8 nucleotides agree with TRBD1. TRBV23-1 belongs to the ORF category, with a function that is uncertain. The CDR3 runs to 16 residues. V lost 2 bases and J lost 5; bases outside the gene matches: 10. The CDR3 DNA follows: TGCGCCAGCAGTCAACCTCGGACAGGGCCGACGACTGAAGCTTTCTTT. Residues: CASSQPRTGPTTEAFF.

The V and J genes are TRBV7-2 and TRBJ2-1; 11 bases are a match to TRBD2. V dropped 8 bases and J dropped 4; count of bases not matched to a gene: 4. The CDR3 is 14 residues long. The germline V gene encodes CDR1 SGHTA and CDR2 FQGNSA. CDR3 DNA sequence: TGTGCCAGCGCACTAGCGGGAGAGTACAATGAGCAGTTCTTC. It is translated as CASALAGEYNEQFF.

V usage is TRBV28 and J usage is TRBJ2-4; 13 bases match TRBD2. V dropped 5 bases and J dropped 7; count of bases not matched to a gene: 5. This CDR3 is built from 15 residues. In germline, CDR1 is MDHEN, CDR2 SYDVKM. For the CDR3, the DNA is TGTGCCAGCAGTGCGTCACTAGCGGGAGGGAACATTCAGTACTTC. Residues: CASSASLAGGNIQYF.

V is TRBV30 and J is TRBJ1-5; 8 nucleotides match TRBD1. V lost 5 bases and J lost 7; bases outside the gene matches: 10. This CDR3 region has 14 residues. CDR1 and CDR2 from the germline V gene are GTSNPN and SVGIG (reference sequence). DNA of the CDR3: TGTGCCTGGGCCGGGACAGGAGAATCGCAGCCCCAGCATTTT. Its protein product is CAWAGTGESQPQHF.

This sequence joins TRBV7-8 and TRBJ1-1; 7 bases match TRBD1. V shed 0 bases, J shed 2 bases, and the junction held 6 bases outside the gene matches. CDR3 size: 16 residues. CDR1 SGHVS and CDR2 FQNEAQ come from the germline V gene. The CDR3 sequence: CASSLAAGTVNTEAFF. The CDR3 DNA follows: TGTGCCAGCAGCTTAGCGGCCGGGACAGTCAACACTGAAGCTTTCTTT.

J is TRBJ2-1 and V is TRBV9; 7 bases align to TRBD1. Per germline, CDR1 SGDLS and CDR2 YYNGEE. V was pared by 4 bases and J by 5 bases, with 9 bases of the junction left unmatched. This CDR3 region has 15 residues. CDR3: CASSPTGTDHNEQFF. The CDR3 DNA follows: TGTGCCAGCAGCCCTACCGGGACAGACCACAATGAGCAGTTCTTC.

The rearrangement joins TRBV7-9 to TRBJ1-1; D not resolved. Deletions cut 3 bases from V and 6 bases from J, with 14 bases between. The CDR3 consists of 14 residues. Germline CDR1 reads SEHNR; CDR2 reads FQNEAQ (reference sequence). The CDR3 DNA follows: TGTGCCAGCAGCTTGACGCTTTTGAGGGCTGAAGCTTTCTTT. It codes for CASSLTLLRAEAFF. Full variable domain (outside the CDR3, taken from reference TRBV7-9 and TRBJ1-1): DTGVSQNPRHKITKRGQNVTFRCDPISEHNRLYWYRQTLGQGPEFLTYFQNEAQLEKSRLLSDRFSAERPKGSFSTLEIQRTEQGDSAMYLCASSLTLLRAEAFFGQGTRLTVV.

This rearrangement joins TRBV9 to TRBJ2-3, with 12 bases that match TRBD2. The CDR3 is made up of 16 amino acids. Losses at the gene ends were 4 bases for V and 5 bases for J; bases not matched to a gene: 8. CDR1 is SGDLS and CDR2 is YYNGEE in the germline V gene. The CDR3 spells CASSSTALAGGDTQYF. As DNA, the CDR3 is TGTGCCAGCAGCTCAACAGCACTAGCGGGAGGAGATACGCAGTATTTT.

The sample holds a few counts of this clone. This chain uses TRBV5-8 with TRBJ2-7, with a possible D match to TRBD2 (6 bases). CDR3 length: 14 residues. From germline, CDR1 is SGHTS and CDR2 YDEGEE. V was clipped by 5 bases and J by 5 bases, with 17 bases between them. This CDR3 is CASSFRDFDDEQYF. DNA of the CDR3: TGTGCCAGCAGTTTCCGGGACTTCGACGACGAGCAGTACTTC.

The CDR3 region has the DNA TGTGCCAGCATCCAAGGAGAGAGCTCCTACGAGCAGTACTTC. Encoded protein: CASIQGESSYEQYF. The chain recombines TRBV2 with TRBJ2-7, with unresolved D. The ends were cut back, 7 bases at V and 0 bases at J, with 13 bases in the middle. Germline V CDR1 and CDR2: SNHLY, FYNNEI. This CDR3 spans 14 amino acids. Filled out from reference TRBV2 and TRBJ2-7, the complete variable domain reads EPEVTQTPSHQVTQMGQEVILRCVPISNHLYFYWYRQILGQKVEFLVSFYNNEISEKSEIFDDQFSVERPDGSNFTLKIRSTKLEDSAMYFCASIQGESSYEQYFGPGTRLTVT.

This chain connects TRBV6-1 to TRBJ2-7; a possible D gene is TRBD1 (5 bases). Trimming cost V 2 bases and J 5 bases, with 13 bases left between them. The CDR3 extends over 14 amino acids. CDR1 and CDR2 (germline): MNHNS, SASEGT. CDR3 sequence (DNA): TGTGCCAGCAGTGAAAGGGCAGGGTCCAACGAGCAGTACTTC. Translation: CASSERAGSNEQYF.

The gene calls are TRBV30 and TRBJ2-7, with TRBD2 identical over 7 bases. CDR1 GTSNPN and CDR2 SVGIG come from the germline V gene (reference sequence). With V trimmed by 8 bases and J by 0 bases, 13 bases remained unmatched. This CDR3 region has 15 residues. CDR3 DNA: TGTGCCGGCGACAACGGACTAGTGAGCTCCTACGAGCAGTACTTC. The encoded protein is CAGDNGLVSSYEQYF.

V is TRBV7-6 and J is TRBJ2-7; TRBD1 matches at 8 bases. The germline CDR1 and CDR2 sequences are SGHVS and FNYEAQ. J lost 2 bases, V lost 5 bases, and 2 bases had no gene match. The CDR3 is 13 residues long. The CDR3 DNA reads as TGTGCCAGCAGCAAGGGACAGGCCTACGAGCAGTACTTC. Its translation is CASSKGQAYEQYF.

The chain recombines TRBV18 with TRBJ1-3; no clear D gene. The V end was cut by 3 bases, the J end by 0 bases, with 12 bases between. Per germline, CDR1 KGHSH and CDR2 LQKENI. This CDR3 region has 16 residues. The CDR3 DNA reads TGTGCCAGCTCACCGAACACCGTGATCTCTGGAAACACCATATATTTT. Protein sequence: CASSPNTVISGNTIYF.

The chain joins TRBV5-1 to TRBJ2-5; D may be TRBD2 (6 bases). The CDR3 length is 15 residues. In germline, CDR1 is SGHRS, CDR2 YFSETQ. Trimming removed 0 bases at V and 1 base at J, with 10 bases between. The CDR3 DNA sequence: TGCGCCAGCAGCTTGGGGGCTAGCGTCCAAGAGACCCAGTACTTC. Encoded protein: CASSLGASVQETQYF.

This chain links TRBV4-3 with TRBJ2-3, with 9 bases that match TRBD1. The CDR3 consists of 15 residues. After removal of 4 bases from V and 4 bases from J, the junction contained 6 bases not matched to a gene. Germline V gene data show CDR1 as LGHNA and CDR2 as YSLEER. CDR3 nucleotide sequence: TGCGCCAGCAGCCCCCGACAGGGGGGCTCAGATACGCAGTATTTT. Its protein product is CASSPRQGGSDTQYF.

The CDR3: CASTSPDQPQHF. The CDR3 DNA reads as TGTGCCAGTACTTCTCCTGATCAGCCCCAGCATTTT. The rearrangement joins TRBV19 to TRBJ1-5; D ambiguous. V was pared by 7 bases and J by 5 bases, with 9 bases between. The CDR3 length is 12 residues. CDR1 is LNHDA and CDR2 is SQIVND in the germline V gene (reference sequence).